Listed below are T cell receptor beta chains from one sample, sequenced in a study of CD8 T cells in ankylosing spondylitis. MiXCR, run by TCRdb on the 5' RACE reads, gives a single entry per CDR3 protein. There are 130,000 to 150,000 distinct CDR3 sequences in the sample; 8% to 9% occur only once, and about 7.1% lies in the top ten. Sequencing was done on a sample of synovial fluid, either unsorted or a sorted T cell fraction (not recorded which). These receptors came from a male donor with ankylosing spondylitis. The CDR3 runs from the conserved cysteine through the conserved F or W. D genes are given only for firm matches. The size of a clone is reported for some rows only, either as once, few or many, or as a class for expanded clones.

clone size | J gene | D gene | V gene | CDR3 length | CDR3 DNA | CDR3 protein
few | TRBJ2-3 | - | TRBV5-4 | 16 | TGTGCCAGCAGCTTGGGTGGAGTTAGGAGCACAGATACGCAGTATTTT | CASSLGGVRSTDTQYF
- | TRBJ2-7 | TRBD2 | TRBV27 | 19 | TGTGCCAGCGCCGGCGCTTTCGGGACTAGCGGAATCCCCCTCCTTGAGCAGTACTTC | CASAGAFGTSGIPLLEQYF
many | TRBJ1-3 | - | TRBV12-3/TRBV12-4 | 15 | TGTGCCAGCAGTGACACAGGGAAACGAGGAAACACCATATATTTT | CASSDTGKRGNTIYF
many | TRBJ2-7 | TRBD1 | TRBV27 | 13 | TGTGCCAGCAGATTTACAGGGGGCCACGAGCAGTACTTC | CASRFTGGHEQYF
- | TRBJ1-1 | - | TRBV15 | 12 | TGTGCCACCAGCACAAACGGCGGGGTAGCTTTCTTT | CATSTNGGVAFF
many | TRBJ2-1 | - | TRBV6-1 | 16 | TGTGCCAGCAGACCCCTGGGGGAGGCAAAGCAGAATGAGCAGTTCTTC | CASRPLGEAKQNEQFF
- | TRBJ2-3 | - | TRBV6-2/TRBV6-3 | 16 | TGTGCCAGCTCCACGAACGAGGTTAGCGAACCAGATACGCAGTATTTT | CASSTNEVSEPDTQYF
- | TRBJ1-2 | - | TRBV20-1 | 14 | TGCAGTGCTAGCCCACAGACGGTTAACTATGGCTACACCTTC | CSASPQTVNYGYTF
many | TRBJ1-4 | - | TRBV14 | 13 | TGTGCCAGCAGCCAGAACCTCGAAGAAAAACTGTTTTTT | CASSQNLEEKLFF
many | TRBJ2-1 | TRBD1 | TRBV5-1 | 14 | TGCGCCAGCAGCTTGGTTTCCAGGGGGCTTGAGCAGTTCTTC | CASSLVSRGLEQFF
many | TRBJ1-1 | - | TRBV28 | 13 | TGTGCCAGCGCAGGGCCCCGAGGCACTGAAGCTTTCTTT | CASAGPRGTEAFF
few | TRBJ1-5 | TRBD1 | TRBV5-1 | 14 | TGCGCCAGCAGCTTTACAGGGGGCGAGGAGCCCCAGCATTTT | CASSFTGGEEPQHF
few | TRBJ2-2 | - | TRBV4-2 | 15 | TGTGCCAGCAGCCAAGGGACAGTAAACACCGGGGAGCTGTTTTTT | CASSQGTVNTGELFF
many | TRBJ1-1 | - | TRBV5-1 | 12 | TGCGCCAGCAGCACAGGGCAAACTGAAGCTTTCTTT | CASSTGQTEAFF
- | TRBJ1-2 | TRBD1 | TRBV20-1 | 15 | TGCAGCGCTACTAGGGGGCAGACTATTACCTATGGCTACACCTTC | CSATRGQTITYGYTF
many | TRBJ1-6 | - | TRBV30 | 13 | TGTGCCTGGAGGTCCAGCCTGAATTCACCCCTCCACTTT | CAWRSSLNSPLHF
few | TRBJ1-1 | - | TRBV27 | 12 | TGTGCCAGCAGTTTCCGGGACGGCGAAGCTTTCTTT | CASSFRDGEAFF
- | TRBJ1-2 | - | TRBV24-1 | 12 | TGTGCCACCGGGGGTGGGCCTTATGGCTACACCTTC | CATGGGPYGYTF
many | TRBJ2-1 | TRBD2 | TRBV5-1 | 16 | TGCGCCAGCAGCCTCCAGGGAGCGGGAGTTTACAATGAGCAGTTCTTC | CASSLQGAGVYNEQFF
few | TRBJ1-1 | - | TRBV28 | 15 | TGTGCCAGCAGTCCCCTGGGGCAGGCGGGCACTGAAGCTTTCTTT | CASSPLGQAGTEAFF
many | TRBJ2-7 | - | TRBV15 | 13 | TGTGCCACCAGCAGAGTAGACGGGTACGAGCAGTACTTC | CATSRVDGYEQYF
- | TRBJ1-1 | - | TRBV6-6 | 11 | TGTGCCAGCAGTTATCGAGATGAAGCTTTCTTT | CASSYRDEAFF
- | TRBJ1-6 | - | TRBV7-2 | 13 | TGTGCCAGCAGCTTAAGAGAGAATTCACCCCTCCACTTT | CASSLRENSPLHF
- | TRBJ2-1 | TRBD1 | TRBV7-2 | 15 | TGTGCCAGCAGCTTAAGGGGGCAGTCCTACAATGAGCAGTTCTTC | CASSLRGQSYNEQFF
- | TRBJ2-1 | TRBD2 | TRBV25-1 | 17 | TGTGCCAGCGTAAAAGGGACTAGCGGAGGAGTATACAATGAGCAGTTCTTC | CASVKGTSGGVYNEQFF
many | TRBJ1-1 | - | TRBV4-2 | 13 | TGTGCCAGCAGCCAACCTAGCGGGACTGAAGCTTTCTTT | CASSQPSGTEAFF
- | TRBJ2-7 | - | TRBV11-1 | 12 | TGTGCCAGCAGCTTTGACTCCTACGAGCAGTACTTC | CASSFDSYEQYF
many | TRBJ2-7 | TRBD2 | TRBV7-8 | 15 | TGTGCCAGCAGCTTTAAGCGGGGGTACTACTACGAGCAGTACTTC | CASSFKRGYYYEQYF
- | TRBJ2-7 | - | TRBV7-2 | 15 | TGTGCCAGCAGCTACCGGGCAGGGAATTCGTACGAGCAGTACTTC | CASSYRAGNSYEQYF
many | TRBJ2-2 | - | TRBV28 | 15 | TGTGCCAGCGATAGACAGCCAGCGAACACCGGGGAGCTGTTTTTT | CASDRQPANTGELFF
many | TRBJ1-6 | TRBD1 | TRBV20-1 | 16 | TGCAGTGCTCGAACCGAAACCGGGACAGCTAATTCACCCCTCCACTTT | CSARTETGTANSPLHF
many | TRBJ2-7 | TRBD1 | TRBV4-3 | 15 | TGCGCCAGCAGCCCCCGGACAGGGTTCGGTTACGAGCAGTACTTC | CASSPRTGFGYEQYF
- | TRBJ2-3 | - | TRBV5-1 | 14 | TGCGCCAGCAGGGATGCACCCGGCCCAGATACGCAGTATTTT | CASRDAPGPDTQYF
many | TRBJ2-7 | - | TRBV29-1 | 13 | TGCAGCGTTGTGGGCAGCCTCTCCTACGAGCAGTACTTC | CSVVGSLSYEQYF
few | TRBJ2-4 | TRBD1 | TRBV7-2 | 14 | TGTGCCAGCAGCCCGACCCCGGGACAGGGAAGTCAGTACTTC | CASSPTPGQGSQYF
many | TRBJ2-3 | - | TRBV4-2 | 15 | TGTGCCAGCAGCCAAGGTATCCATTACACAGATACGCAGTATTTT | CASSQGIHYTDTQYF
few | TRBJ2-7 | TRBD1 | TRBV6-5 | 15 | TGTGCCAGCAGTTACCTCGACAGGGTGGGCTACGAGCAGTACTTC | CASSYLDRVGYEQYF
many | TRBJ1-1 | - | TRBV19 | 16 | TGTGCCAGTAGTGCTATGACGGGGAGAGGGAGAACTGAAGCTTTCTTT | CASSAMTGRGRTEAFF
- | TRBJ2-3 | - | TRBV6-1 | 12 | TGTGCCTGTTCACCCTTCACAGATACGCAGTATTTT | CACSPFTDTQYF
many | TRBJ2-7 | - | TRBV7-6 | 15 | TGTGCCAGCAGCCAAACACTCACGGGTGGCTACGAGCAGTACTTC | CASSQTLTGGYEQYF
many | TRBJ2-7 | TRBD1 | TRBV18 | 16 | TGTGCCAGCTCACCGCCCGGGACAGGGGGAGGCTACGAGCAGTACTTC | CASSPPGTGGGYEQYF
- | TRBJ2-7 | - | TRBV13 | 17 | TGTGCCAGCAGCTTAGCCGATCTAGCTTTTAGTGCCTACGAGCAGTACTTC | CASSLADLAFSAYEQYF
- | TRBJ2-7 | - | TRBV6-1 | 15 | TGTGCCAGCAGTGAATGGGGGCAACTAATCTACGAGCAGTACTTC | CASSEWGQLIYEQYF
few | TRBJ2-7 | - | TRBV30 | 15 | TGTGCCTGGAGTGTTCCTGGCGGGACCCTCTACGAGCAGTACTTC | CAWSVPGGTLYEQYF
- | TRBJ1-4 | TRBD1 | TRBV3-1 | 23 | TGTGCCAGCAGCCAAGACGTGTCTTCGTCCCGGACAGGGGGACTTGCCTTTAATGAAAAACTGTTTTTT | CASSQDVSSSRTGGLAFNEKLFF
many | TRBJ2-7 | - | TRBV20-1 | 15 | TGCAGTGCTAGGGCTTGGGGCGTGTTGAGCTACGAGCAGTACTTC | CSARAWGVLSYEQYF
many | TRBJ2-5 | TRBD2 | TRBV28 | 18 | TGTGCCAGCAGTTTTTTCCCCTCGAGACTAGCAGGAGAAGAGACCCAGTACTTC | CASSFFPSRLAGEETQYF
- | TRBJ2-3 | TRBD2 | TRBV10-1 | 15 | TGCGCCAGCCAAGGGACTAGCGGGAGCACAGATACGCAGTATTTT | CASQGTSGSTDTQYF
many | TRBJ1-4 | TRBD1 | TRBV15 | 14 | TGTGCCACCAGTTTCGGGACAGTTAATGAAAAACTGTTTTTT | CATSFGTVNEKLFF
- | TRBJ2-7 | - | TRBV6-5 | 14 | TGTGCCAGCAGTTACGGCAGTGCCTACTACGAGCAGTACTTC | CASSYGSAYYEQYF
few | TRBJ2-7 | - | TRBV10-3 | 17 | TGTGCCATCAGTGTAGGCAGGGTGGGAAGGAGCTCCTACGAGCAGTACTTC | CAISVGRVGRSSYEQYF